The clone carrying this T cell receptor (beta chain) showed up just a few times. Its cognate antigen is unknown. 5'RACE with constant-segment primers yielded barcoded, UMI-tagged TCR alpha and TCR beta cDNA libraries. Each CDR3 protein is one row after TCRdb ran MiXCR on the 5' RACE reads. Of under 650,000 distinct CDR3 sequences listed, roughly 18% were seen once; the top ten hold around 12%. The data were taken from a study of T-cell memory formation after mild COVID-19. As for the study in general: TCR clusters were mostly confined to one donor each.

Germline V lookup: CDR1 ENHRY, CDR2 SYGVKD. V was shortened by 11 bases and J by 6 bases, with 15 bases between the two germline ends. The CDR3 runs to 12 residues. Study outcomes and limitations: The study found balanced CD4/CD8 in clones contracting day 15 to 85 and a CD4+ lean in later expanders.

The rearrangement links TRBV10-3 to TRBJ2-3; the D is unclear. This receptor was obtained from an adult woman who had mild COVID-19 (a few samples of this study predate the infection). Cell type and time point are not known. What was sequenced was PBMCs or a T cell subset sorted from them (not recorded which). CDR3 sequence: CASGSGWDTQYF. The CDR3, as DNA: TGTGCCTCCGGTTCCGGCTGGGATACGCAGTATTTT.